This T cell receptor (beta chain) stems from a study of regulatory T cells in long-lasting Graves disease (dated by TCRdb to the early 2020s). For the wider study: Antithyroid drugs had been taken for less than 3 months by newly diagnosed Graves' disease patients. The study took place in China and was registered as a clinical trial. A total of roughly 33 samples underwent TCR sequencing: some 13 from persistent and roughly 20 from newly diagnosed Graves' disease patients. This study used TCR sequencing and RNA sequencing of peripheral blood to compare persistent Graves' disease patients against newly diagnosed Graves' disease patients.

According to the study, the label for this sample's time point signals: newly diagnosed GD, antithyroid drugs for less than 3 months. RNA was extracted from PBMCs in TRIzol for both TCR sequencing and RNA sequencing. The diagnosis of Graves' disease was made according to American Thyroid Association guidelines. Patients for the study were recruited at an endocrinology department in Xi'an, China. Each patient gave 7 to 9.5 milliliters of peripheral blood, collected in an EDTA anticoagulant tube. Ficoll Paque Plus density gradient separation was used to isolate PBMCs, and no further T cell sorting was done. RNA quality was checked with an Agilent 2100 Bioanalyzer and agarose gel, and concentration with a NanoDrop 2000. At least ten counts were recorded for this clonotype. What this receptor recognizes is not known. Base qualities are not recorded, but no much larger clone differs from it by a single base.

Library creation used multiplex PCR. TCRdb shows the sequencer as Illumina HiSeq 4000. iRepertoire HTBI primers and Arm-PCR amplification of CDR3 regions were used to construct TCR beta libraries. Gel purification was performed on PCR products prior to sequencing. Concerning the study's data processing: A total of fewer than 65 TRBV and 14 TRBJ segments were identified across samples and were used for gene usage analysis of CDR3 amino acid clonotypes. COPE and FqMerger were used to merge filtered high-quality paired reads into contigs. BLAST was used to align contigs to the IMGT TRBV, TRBD and TRBJ reference genes, and CDR3 was defined following IMGT. Any clonotype with a frequency above 0.1% was counted as a highly expanded clone. Shannon entropy served as the measure of repertoire diversity, while the Gini coefficient captured V-J evenness. Clonotypes shared by more than one individual were considered public. Using fastp at Q25 and MiXCR, TCRdb reprocessed the public reads and kept productive beta chains. Each CDR3 protein gets just one entry, which takes the most common genes and DNA from the rows behind it. The V and J calls and clone size come from TCRdb's table, not from the authors' own analysis. This sample comprises about 440,000 distinct CDR3 sequences, 16% of them detected only once. The ten most abundant clones make up around a quarter of the sample.

The cysteine opens and the phenylalanine closes a CDR3 of 13 amino acids. The kept DNA is CDR3 alone, 39 bases in frame from the first base. The V end gives up 4 bases and the J end 7 bases, leaving 2 bases in the junction not matched to a gene. Sequences SNHLY (CDR1) and FYNNEI (CDR2) are obtained from the germline V gene. Results and caveats for the whole study, not just this receptor: Preferential use of TRBV28, TRBJ1-2 and TRBJ2-5 was observed in persistent disease, whereas TRBV20-1 and TRBJ2-1 were favored in newly diagnosed disease. Peripheral blood alone was examined, since thyroid tissue, which constituted the primary lesion, could not be accessed. Persistent patients shared more public clonotypes among themselves (under 3,000) than newly diagnosed patients did (about 970). Persistent Graves' disease patients showed lower TCR Shannon entropy and fewer highly expanded clones than newly diagnosed patients, suggesting clonal expansion. As a limitation, the authors acknowledged that the small sample size may reduce accuracy. Sequencing and analysis were limited to the TCR beta chain.

These sequences were also reported in another study, on T cells in Graves' hyperthyroidism and ophthalmopathy. That second report states: Graves' hyperthyroidism was defined as stable when no progression to ophthalmopathy occurred over 18 months of follow-up. Hyperthyroidism patients were aged 18 to 65 years and newly diagnosed, with disease duration of less than 2 months. The study excluded patients with uncontrolled infections, other autoimmune diseases, pregnancy or lactation. Diagnoses were based on clinical symptoms, serum thyroxine and TRAb, thyroid ultrasound and orbital computed tomography. The TCR CDR3 was subjected to a first round of RT-PCR using the HTBI primer set and the Qiagen OneStep RT-PCR kit. Most expanded thyroid clonotypes (frequency above 0.001) were also detected in blood, a finding suggesting that blood repertoires may reflect thyroid immune responses. Ophthalmopathy was separated from stable hyperthyroidism by a 13 V-J signature model, with 85% to 90% sensitivity and about 81% specificity obtained in cross-validation and 80%/75% obtained in testing. During validation, the model predicted progression to ophthalmopathy a median of about 5.9 months ahead of onset, with around 71% sensitivity and 72.22% specificity. To identify TCR V-J signatures that set the groups apart, the researchers used a discovery cohort of 100 or so patients, made up of under 50 with Graves' ophthalmopathy and approximately 57 with stable Graves' hyperthyroidism. Prospective prediction of ophthalmopathy was tested in an independent validation cohort consisting of fewer than 20 hyperthyroidism patients and 15 or so patients who later progressed to ophthalmopathy. The roughly 100 discovery patients were randomly split 7:3 into training and test sets. The study also compared thyroid tissue and blood T-cell repertoires from a handful of Graves' hyperthyroidism patients. After sampling, hyperthyroidism patients received methimazole starting at 30 mg daily, and ophthalmopathy patients received high-dose intravenous methylprednisolone. Libraries were constructed in a second round of multiplex PCR, after which size selection and purification were carried out. The libraries were sequenced on an Illumina HiSeq2000 using paired-end 100 bp reads. SOAPnuke was used to process the raw data, with reads discarded if the reads contained adapters or uncalled bases, had a mean Phred below 15, or lacked an exact constant-primer or identifier match. COPE v1.2.5 was used to merge the high-quality paired reads, and each unique nucleotide sequence was defined as a clonotype. MiTCR v1.1 was used to align the clonotypes against IMGT TRBV, TRBD and TRBJ reference segments. The analysis included only V-J combinations with a frequency above 0.0001, which together covered approximately 99% of the repertoires. The TCS score was defined as the ratio of F50 (clonal expansion) to E x V (chaos), calculated using BLOSUM62-based TCRdist between CDR3 peptides within each V-J. Welch's t-statistics and random forest reduced around 510 V-J features to 13, which were used in a naive Bayes classifier (R e1071). No statistical method was used to set the sample size in advance, and investigators knew the group allocation. The paper describes TCR Vbeta CDR3 sequencing of more than 120 peripheral blood samples, made up of 43 ophthalmopathy patients, 70 to 75 hyperthyroidism patients and 17 progressor patients.

In this chain, TRBV2 is recombined with TRBJ1-4; TRBD1 lines up with 8 middle nucleotides. Here the sequenced sample was peripheral blood mononuclear cells (PBMCs), taken at new diagnosis, from a patient treated with antithyroid drugs. This sequence was found in a woman aged 18-35 years with Graves disease. Donor details come from another sample of the same person, matched by shared clones. The nucleotides are TGTGCCAGCAGTGGGACAGGGAGTGAAAAACTGTTTTTT. Its coded protein is CASSGTGSEKLFF.